The present TCR beta chain was sequenced within a study of blood T cells in healthy people across ages. For the second PCR, which ran for roughly 7 to 11 cycles, a sample-barcoded 5' primer and a J-beta primer mix were used. TCRdb passed the 5' RACE reads through MiXCR, listing each CDR3 protein once. The sample lists some 1.7 million distinct CDR3 sequences, 28% seen once, with 7.7% in the top ten. CDR1 and CDR2 from the germline V gene are PRHDT and FYEKMQ (reference sequence). The CDR3 spans 14 residues. V lost 6 bases and J lost 3, with 14 bases in between. The sequence was obtained from a woman aged 25 to 45 in good health. The source material was blood. This chain links TRBV13 with TRBJ2-5, with a possible D match to TRBD2 (5 bases). CDR3 residues: CASRVDGVEETQYF. CDR3 nucleotide sequence: TGTGCCAGCAGAGTCGACGGGGTCGAAGAGACCCAGTACTTC.